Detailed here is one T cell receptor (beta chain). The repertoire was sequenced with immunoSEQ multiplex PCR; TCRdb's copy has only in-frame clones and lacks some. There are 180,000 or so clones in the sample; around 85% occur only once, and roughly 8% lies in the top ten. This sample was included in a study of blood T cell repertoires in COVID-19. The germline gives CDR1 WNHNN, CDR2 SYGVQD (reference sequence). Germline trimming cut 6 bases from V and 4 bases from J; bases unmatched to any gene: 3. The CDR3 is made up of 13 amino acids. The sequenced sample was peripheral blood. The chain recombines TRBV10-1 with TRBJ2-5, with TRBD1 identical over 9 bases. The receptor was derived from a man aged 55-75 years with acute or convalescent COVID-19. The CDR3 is CASSPGQGETQYF. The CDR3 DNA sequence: TGCGCCAGCAGCCCGGGACAGGGAGAGACCCAGTACTTC.